This is a list of T cell receptor beta chains from one sample in a study of cytomegalovirus exposure and HLA in healthy donors. Assay: immunoSEQ multiplex PCR; the TCRdb copy retains only in-frame clones and omits some. The data contain just over 150,000 clones, about 88% of them singletons. The specimen was PBMCs. The receptors stem from a woman between 18 and 29 years old in good health and CMV-seronegative. The CDR3 runs from the conserved cysteine through the conserved F or W. Fields, in order: J gene, D gene, clone size, V gene, CDR3 protein, CDR3 DNA. D genes are given only for firm matches. Size is omitted from some rows. Given values are once, few, many or a class for expanded clones.

TRBJ1-2 NA NA TRBV5-1 CASSPGRGYTF TGCGCCAGCAGCCCGGGTAGGGGCTACACCTTC
TRBJ2-5 TRBD2 once TRBV29-1 CSVPAAAGEQYF TGCAGCGTCCCGGCGGCAGCGGGGGAGCAGTACTTC
TRBJ2-7 TRBD2 NA TRBV27 CASSPTFGIAGPSYEQYF TGTGCCAGCAGTCCCACCTTTGGCATAGCGGGACCCTCCTACGAGCAGTACTTC
TRBJ1-1 NA few TRBV28 CASSFESRAFF TGTGCCAGCAGTTTCGAGTCGAGAGCTTTCTTT
TRBJ2-5 TRBD1 NA TRBV28 CASSSGQGEETQYF TGTGCCAGCAGTTCGGGACAGGGGGAAGAGACCCAGTACTTC
TRBJ1-1 TRBD1 NA TRBV5-5 CASILQTGDTEAFF TGTGCCAGCATTCTCCAGACAGGGGACACTGAAGCTTTCTTT
TRBJ2-7 TRBD1 NA TRBV6-5 CASSYDREIGEQYF TGTGCCAGCAGTTACGACAGGGAGATAGGCGAGCAGTACTTC
TRBJ1-3 NA NA TRBV5-1 CASSPSGHSSGNTIYF TGCGCCAGCAGCCCCTCGGGACACAGCTCTGGAAACACCATATATTTT
TRBJ2-7 TRBD1 NA TRBV7-9 CASSLTGQGRYEQYF TGTGCCAGCAGCTTAACAGGACAGGGGAGGTACGAGCAGTACTTC
TRBJ1-5 TRBD1 NA TRBV19 CASSPGQGPNQPQHF TGTGCCAGTAGTCCCGGACAGGGCCCCAATCAGCCCCAGCATTTT
TRBJ1-1 NA NA TRBV5-6 CASSFEAGWNTEAFF TGTGCCAGCAGCTTCGAGGCAGGGTGGAACACTGAAGCTTTCTTT
TRBJ1-5 TRBD1 NA TRBV6-1 CASSEVVTGDQPQHF TGTGCCAGCAGTGAAGTCGTAACAGGGGATCAGCCCCAGCATTTT
TRBJ1-4 NA NA TRBV7-9 CASSSSVERGEKLFF TGTGCCAGCAGCTCGTCAGTGGAAAGGGGTGAAAAACTGTTTTTT
TRBJ1-1 NA NA TRBV29-1 CSAEQTDTEAFF TGCAGCGCTGAACAGACAGACACTGAAGCTTTCTTT
TRBJ1-1 TRBD1 few TRBV10-2 CASSLTGRMNTEAFF TGCGCCAGCAGCCTGACAGGGAGGATGAACACTGAAGCTTTCTTT
TRBJ2-7 NA NA TRBV7-2 CASSFLTFGVYEQYF TGTGCCAGCAGCTTTCTAACGTTCGGGGTCTACGAGCAGTACTTC
TRBJ2-7 NA NA TRBV19 CASSPGTYEQYF TGTGCCAGTAGTCCGGGTACCTACGAGCAGTACTTC
TRBJ2-7 TRBD2 NA TRBV6-5 CASSSGTSGGQGQYF TGTGCCAGCAGTTCCGGGACTAGCGGGGGCCAGGGGCAGTACTTC
TRBJ1-6 TRBD1 NA TRBV7-8 CASSSGQGSNNSPLHF TGTGCCAGCAGCTCTGGACAGGGGTCAAATAATTCACCCCTCCACTTT
TRBJ2-1 TRBD1 NA TRBV4-2 CASTPGQGPSNEQFF TGTGCCAGCACCCCCGGACAGGGGCCCTCCAATGAGCAGTTCTTC
TRBJ1-5 NA NA TRBV7-8 CASSLARIPNQPQHF TGTGCTAGCAGCTTAGCGCGGATCCCCAATCAGCCCCAGCATTTT
TRBJ2-7 NA NA TRBV5-4 CASSWKGSYEQYF TGTGCCAGCAGCTGGAAGGGGTCCTACGAGCAGTACTTC
TRBJ1-2 TRBD1 NA TRBV10-3 CAIRGTGEIYGYTF TGTGCCATCAGAGGGACAGGGGAAATCTATGGCTACACCTTC
TRBJ2-3 TRBD2 NA TRBV10-3 CAISGSGAPQDTQYF TGTGCCATCAGTGGTAGCGGGGCCCCCCAAGATACGCAGTATTTT
TRBJ2-4 NA NA TRBV5-4 CASSRKLAKNIQYF TGTGCCAGCAGCAGAAAACTAGCCAAAAACATTCAGTACTTC
TRBJ2-7 NA NA TRBV6-4 CASSAEASYEQYF TGTGCCAGCAGCGCAGAGGCCTCCTACGAGCAGTACTTC
TRBJ2-2 TRBD1 NA TRBV11-3 CASSPFRDSSLFF TGTGCCAGCAGCCCATTCCGGGACAGCTCCCTGTTTTTT
TRBJ1-2 NA once TRBV2 CASSFTGPNYGYTF TGTGCCAGCAGTTTTACAGGCCCCAACTATGGCTACACCTTC
TRBJ2-7 NA NA TRBV6-1 CASSETEGHYEQYF TGTGCCAGCAGTGAAACGGAGGGCCACTACGAGCAGTACTTC
TRBJ2-7 NA NA TRBV4-1 CASSQDPRRHSTIYEQYF TGCGCCAGCAGCCAAGATCCAAGAAGACACTCGACCATCTACGAGCAGTACTTC
TRBJ1-2 NA NA TRBV5-4 CASSSYRDGSNGYTF TGTGCCAGCAGCTCTTACAGGGACGGGTCTAATGGCTACACCTTC
TRBJ1-1 TRBD1 NA TRBV7-8 CASSLGDRRGRTEAFF TGTGCCAGCAGCTTAGGGGACAGGCGGGGGCGGACTGAAGCTTTCTTT
TRBJ2-2 NA NA TRBV7-2 CASSLNGGPANTGELFF TGTGCCAGCAGCTTGAACGGGGGTCCCGCGAACACCGGGGAGCTGTTTTTT
TRBJ2-3 NA NA TRBV2 CASRDTNTDTQYF TGTGCCAGCCGGGACACCAACACAGATACGCAGTATTTT
TRBJ1-2 NA NA TRBV6-6 CASSPVGGVDIGYTF TGTGCCAGCAGTCCGGTGGGGGGGGTAGACATTGGCTACACCTTC
TRBJ2-3 TRBD2 NA TRBV9 CASRRGLADTDTQYF TGTGCCAGCAGACGCGGACTAGCGGACACAGATACGCAGTATTTT
TRBJ1-1 TRBD1 NA TRBV29-1 CSVLDRRDEAFF TGCAGCGTTCTGGACAGGAGAGATGAAGCTTTCTTT
TRBJ1-4 NA NA TRBV10-1 CASREQVPNEKLFF TGCGCCAGCAGGGAACAGGTACCTAATGAAAAACTGTTTTTT
TRBJ1-3 NA NA TRBV4-1 CASSRDLASGNTIYF TGCGCCAGCAGCCGCGATCTCGCCTCTGGAAACACCATATATTTT
TRBJ1-2 NA NA TRBV5-1 CASSPGPRGYTF TGCGCCAGCAGCCCCGGTCCCCGGGGCTACACCTTC
TRBJ1-1 NA NA TRBV5-1 CASSLGIRGRRNTEAFF TGCGCCAGCAGCTTGGGAATTAGAGGAAGAAGGAACACTGAAGCTTTCTTT
TRBJ2-1 TRBD2 once TRBV5-4 CASTLAGGDEQFF TGTGCCAGCACCTTAGCGGGAGGGGATGAGCAGTTCTTC
TRBJ2-1 TRBD2 NA TRBV4-1 CASSQVPEAGGSYNEQFF TGCGCCAGCAGCCAAGTCCCGGAAGCGGGAGGTTCCTACAATGAGCAGTTCTTC
TRBJ1-4 NA NA TRBV4-1 CASSQDTATNEKLFF TGCGCCAGCAGCCAGGACACCGCAACAAATGAAAAACTGTTTTTT
TRBJ1-1 TRBD1 NA TRBV11-2 CASSPGGGGTEAFF TGTGCCAGCAGCCCAGGGGGTGGCGGGACTGAAGCTTTCTTT
TRBJ1-1 NA once TRBV5-4 CASSPRREGTEAFF TGTGCCAGCAGCCCACGCAGGGAGGGCACTGAAGCTTTCTTT
TRBJ1-6 NA NA TRBV2 CASSEAWGRDTFSYNSPLHF TGTGCCAGCAGTGAAGCGTGGGGCCGGGACACCTTCTCCTATAATTCACCCCTCCACTTT
TRBJ2-3 TRBD1 few TRBV5-6 CASSLGTGDGTDTQYF TGTGCCAGCAGCTTGGGGACAGGGGACGGTACAGATACGCAGTATTTT
TRBJ1-1 NA NA TRBV13 CASSSRGPYTEAFF TGTGCCAGCAGCTCCAGGGGACCGTACACTGAAGCTTTCTTT
TRBJ2-7 TRBD1 NA TRBV15 CATSRRGTGSYEQYF TGTGCCACCAGCAGACGCGGGACAGGCTCCTACGAGCAGTACTTC
TRBJ1-4 NA NA TRBV7-9 CASSFIANEKLFF TGTGCCAGCAGCTTTATAGCTAATGAAAAACTGTTTTTT
TRBJ1-4 NA NA TRBV19 CASTPGQMNEKLFF TGTGCCAGTACCCCCGGACAGATGAATGAAAAACTGTTTTTT
TRBJ2-7 NA NA TRBV28 CATRTDTYEQYF TGTGCCACCAGGACAGATACATACGAGCAGTACTTC
TRBJ1-6 NA NA TRBV30 CAWSVRAGNSPLHF TGTGCCTGGAGTGTACGGGCAGGGAATTCACCCCTCCACTTT
TRBJ2-1 NA NA TRBV7-2 CASSVSSSPYNEQFF TGTGCCAGCAGCGTTTCATCGAGTCCCTACAATGAGCAGTTCTTC
TRBJ2-1 NA NA TRBV29-1 CSVVTPEQFF TGCAGCGTTGTGACACCCGAGCAGTTCTTC
TRBJ1-4 TRBD1 NA TRBV2 CAITGTGREKLFF TGTGCCATTACCGGGACAGGGAGGGAAAAACTGTTTTTT
TRBJ1-2 TRBD1 NA TRBV29-1 CSVQDRGRDYGYTF TGCAGCGTCCAGGACAGGGGGCGCGACTATGGCTACACCTTC